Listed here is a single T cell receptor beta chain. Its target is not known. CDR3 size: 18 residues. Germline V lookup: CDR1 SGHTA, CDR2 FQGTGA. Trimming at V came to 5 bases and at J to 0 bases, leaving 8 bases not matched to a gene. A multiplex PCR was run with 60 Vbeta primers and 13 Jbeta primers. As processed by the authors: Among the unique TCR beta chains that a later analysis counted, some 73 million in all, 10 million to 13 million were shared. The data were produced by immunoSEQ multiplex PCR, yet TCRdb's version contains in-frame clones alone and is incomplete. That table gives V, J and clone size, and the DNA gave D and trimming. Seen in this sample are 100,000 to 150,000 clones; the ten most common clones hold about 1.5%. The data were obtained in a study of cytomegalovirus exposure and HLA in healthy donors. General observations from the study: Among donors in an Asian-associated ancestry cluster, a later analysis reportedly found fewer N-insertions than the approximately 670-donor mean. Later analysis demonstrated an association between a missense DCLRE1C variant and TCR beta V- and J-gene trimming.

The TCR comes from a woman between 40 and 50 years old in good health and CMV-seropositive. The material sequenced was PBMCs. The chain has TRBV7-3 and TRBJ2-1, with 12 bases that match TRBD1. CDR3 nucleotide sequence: TGTGCCAGCAGCCAAGGGACAGGGGGCCCCAGCTCCTACAATGAGCAGTTCTTC. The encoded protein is CASSQGTGGPSSYNEQFF.